Below are 31 T cell receptor beta chains sequenced from a single sample in a study of response to subunit inactivated influenza vaccine. TCRdb re-derived calls from the RT-PCR reads in MiXCR, one entry per CDR3 protein. The sample holds about 520,000 distinct CDR3 sequences; approximately 6.9% are singletons and the top ten take around 14%. The sequencing used PBMCs from blood, collected 23 months after vaccination. Receptors were obtained from a man aged 50 to 69 who received an inactivated influenza vaccine.

The rearrangement uses TRBV5-1 and TRBJ2-1, with TRBD2 matching 13 bases. The length of the CDR3 is 19 residues. The germline V gene has CDR1 SGHRS and CDR2 YFSETQ. The V gene end was trimmed by 3 bases and the J gene end by 0 bases; junction bases not matched to a gene: 9. CDR3 amino acids: CASSSSGTSGASSYNEQFF. The CDR3 DNA sequence: TGCGCCAGCAGCTCCTCCGGGACTAGCGGGGCCAGCTCCTACAATGAGCAGTTCTTC. Full variable domain (outside the CDR3, taken from reference TRBV5-1 and TRBJ2-1): KAGVTQTPRYLIKTRGQQVTLSCSPISGHRSVSWYQQTPGQGLQFLFEYFSETQRNKGNFPGRFSGRQFSNSRSEMNVSTLELGDSALYLCASSSSGTSGASSYNEQFFGPGTRLTVL.

The sample holds a few counts of this clonotype. The V and J genes are TRBV4-3 and TRBJ1-4; D gene ambiguous. Trimming cost V 1 base and J 4 bases, with 13 bases left between them. Looked up from germline, CDR1 is LGHNA and CDR2 is YSLEER. This CDR3 has 16 amino acids. CDR3 residues: CASSQALGGGNEKLFF. The CDR3 coding sequence is TGCGCCAGCAGCCAAGCTTTGGGAGGTGGTAATGAAAAACTGTTTTTT.

This clonotype was detected ten times or more. This chain connects TRBV5-1 to TRBJ1-4; D remains ambiguous. The V end lost 4 bases, the J end lost 0 bases, and 10 bases lay between the germline ends. Germline lookup yields CDR1 SGHRS and CDR2 YFSETQ. The CDR3 totals 15 residues. CDR3 DNA sequence: TGCGCCAGCAGCGCGTACCGTGCAACTAATGAAAAACTGTTTTTT. Its protein is CASSAYRATNEKLFF.

This clonotype was found many times. The rearrangement uses TRBV20-1 and TRBJ1-4; D is uncertain. This CDR3 region has 12 residues. Germline lookup yields CDR1 DFQATT and CDR2 SNEGSKA (reference sequence). V was trimmed by 8 bases and J by 10 bases, leaving 17 bases between them. CDR3 coding DNA: TGCAGTATCCCGGACCTGGCTGCAAAACTGTTTTTT. Residues: CSIPDLAAKLFF.

This clonotype was recorded a few times. The chain joins TRBV7-9 to TRBJ2-7, with TRBD1 matching over 9 bases. Germline values: CDR1 SEHNR, CDR2 FQNEAQ (reference sequence). Trimming took 8 bases from V and 6 from J; bases not matched to a gene: 11. The CDR3 is 14 amino acids. The CDR3 bases are TGTGCCAGCTGTAAGGGACAGGGTTGGGGCGAGCAGTACTTC. Translating it yields CASCKGQGWGEQYF.

Regarding this clonotype: This may be a read error: a much more frequent sequence differs by one nucleotide. The chain combines TRBV2 with TRBJ2-7, with D perhaps matching TRBD1 (5 bases). Germline values: CDR1 SNHLY, CDR2 FYNNEI. V was cut by 10 bases and J by 4 bases, with 11 bases left in between. This CDR3 comprises 11 residues. The CDR3 DNA sequence: TGTGCCAACCGACAGACTTACGAGCAGTACTTC. Its translation is CANRQTYEQYF.

This clonotype was recorded many times. This chain connects TRBV29-1 to TRBJ1-3, with a tentative D call TRBD1 (5 bases). CDR1 and CDR2 (germline): SQVTM, ANQGSEA. This CDR3 is 13 amino acids long. V lost 7 bases and J lost 4, with 14 bases in between. CDR3 sequence: CSALDINGNTIYF. CDR3 sequence (DNA): TGCAGCGCCTTGGACATCAACGGAAACACCATATATTTT. The entire variable domain, with the rest obtained from reference TRBV29-1 and TRBJ1-3, is as follows: SAVISQKPSRDICQRGTSLTIQCQVDSQVTMMFWYRQQPGQSLTLIATANQGSEATYESGFVIDKFPISRPNLTFSTLTVSNMSPEDSSIYLCSALDINGNTIYFGEGSWLTVV.

A few counts support this clonotype. CDR3 amino acids: CASSLSFGGEAFF. The CDR3 DNA sequence: TGCGCCAGCAGCCTCAGTTTCGGCGGTGAAGCTTTCTTT. The chain combines TRBV5-1 with TRBJ1-1; D is undetermined. Germline loops: CDR1 SGHRS, CDR2 YFSETQ. The CDR3 length is 13 residues. Trimming stripped 4 bases from V and 7 bases from J, with 14 bases between.

The rearrangement uses TRBV11-2 and TRBJ1-1; a weak D match, TRBD1 (5 bases). Germline CDR1 and CDR2: SGHAT and FQNNGV. The CDR3 is 13 amino acids. V lost 3 bases, J lost 5 bases, and 10 bases lay in between. The CDR3 region is CASSFGADTEAFF. CDR3 DNA: TGTGCCAGCAGCTTCGGGGCCGATACTGAAGCTTTCTTT. The full variable domain, its missing parts supplied by reference TRBV11-2 and TRBJ1-1, is EAGVAQSPRYKIIEKRQSVAFWCNPISGHATLYWYQQILGQGPKLLIQFQNNGVVDDSQLPKDRFSAERLKGVDSTLKIQPAKLEDSAVYLCASSFGADTEAFFGQGTRLTVV.

This clonotype came up a few times. The chain combines TRBV25-1 with TRBJ2-7; D is unclear. The germline V and J ends were trimmed by 1 base and 3 bases, with 10 bases remaining between them. Germline V gives CDR1 MGHDK, CDR2 SYGVNS. The CDR3 has 14 amino acids. The CDR3 reads CASSESGQLYEQYF. The CDR3 DNA follows: TGTGCCAGCAGTGAATCGGGTCAGCTCTACGAGCAGTACTTC.

This clonotype was seen only a few times. This rearrangement joins TRBV9 to TRBJ2-1, with 11 bases lining up with TRBD2. The CDR3 runs to 18 residues. The trim removed 0 bases at V and 3 bases at J, leaving 8 bases unmatched. Germline V lookup: CDR1 SGDLS, CDR2 YYNGEE. The CDR3 spells CASSVGLAGGTRYNEQFF. In nucleotides, the CDR3 is TGTGCCAGCAGCGTAGGTCTAGCGGGAGGCACCCGCTACAATGAGCAGTTCTTC.

This clonotype has a count of ten or more. The V and J genes are TRBV20-1 and TRBJ2-5; perhaps TRBD2 as D (5 bases). CDR1 DFQATT and CDR2 SNEGSKA come from the germline V gene (reference sequence). This CDR3 is 10 amino acids long. The CDR3, as DNA: TGCAGCGCCAGAGGGGAGACCCAGTACTTC. Translation gives CSARGETQYF.

This clonotype was seen ten or more times. This rearrangement joins TRBV6-1 to TRBJ1-2; the D is unclear. Trimming stripped 1 base from V and 3 bases from J, with 12 bases between. Looked up from germline, CDR1 is MNHNS and CDR2 is SASEGT. This CDR3 is built from 15 residues. CDR3 DNA: TGTGCCAGCAGTGAAGTTGGTACGTCGGACTATGGCTACACCTTC. This sequence encodes CASSEVGTSDYGYTF.

This clonotype occurred a few times. The chain carries TRBV6-1 and TRBJ1-1; D uncertain. CDR1 is MNHNS and CDR2 is SASEGT in the germline V gene. With 2 bases removed from V and 1 base from J, the gap between germline ends came to 11 bases. The CDR3 has 15 residues. The CDR3 DNA follows: TGTGCCAGCAGTGAAATGGGTCCCGGGAACACTGAAGCTTTCTTT. Encoded protein: CASSEMGPGNTEAFF.

The chain employs TRBV5-1 and TRBJ1-3; no clear D. Trimming left V 2 bases short and J 8 bases short, with 14 bases between. Germline V CDR1 and CDR2: SGHRS, YFSETQ. The CDR3 length is 14 residues. The CDR3, as DNA: TGCGCCAGCAGCTTAGTCTTTGGAATGGACACCATATATTTT. It specifies CASSLVFGMDTIYF. Full variable domain (remainder filled in from reference TRBV5-1 and TRBJ1-3): KAGVTQTPRYLIKTRGQQVTLSCSPISGHRSVSWYQQTPGQGLQFLFEYFSETQRNKGNFPGRFSGRQFSNSRSEMNVSTLELGDSALYLCASSLVFGMDTIYFGEGSWLTVV.

This clonotype was detected many times. This chain joins TRBV6-2 or TRBV6-3 and TRBJ2-1, with D unresolved. Between the trimmed V and J ends, which lost 3 bases and 7 bases, there was a span of 10 bases. The germline V gene has CDR1 MNHEY and CDR2 SVGEGT. This CDR3 spans 13 amino acids. CDR3 amino acids: CASSYDLGNEQFF. CDR3 nucleotides: TGTGCCAGCAGTTATGATTTGGGGAATGAGCAGTTCTTC.

This clonotype has a handful of counts. The rearrangement links TRBV15 to TRBJ2-5; D is perhaps TRBD2 (6 bases). The CDR3 has 14 residues. Trimming stripped 1 base from V and 9 bases from J, with 15 bases between. The germline gives CDR1 LNHNV, CDR2 YYDKDF (reference sequence). CDR3 in DNA: TGTGCCACCAGCAGAGTAGGACTAATGGGGTCCCAGTACTTC. This gives the protein CATSRVGLMGSQYF.

The chain carries TRBV20-1 and TRBJ2-2; 7 bases fit TRBD2. The length of the CDR3 is 16 residues. The germline gives CDR1 DFQATT, CDR2 SNEGSKA (reference sequence). Losses at the gene ends were 1 base for V and 1 base for J; bases not matched to a gene: 6. CDR3 in DNA: TGCAGTGCTAGAGTTTCAGGGAGGGGGAACACCGGGGAGCTGTTTTTT. As protein: CSARVSGRGNTGELFF.

This clonotype was counted ten times or more. The V and J genes are TRBV20-1 and TRBJ2-5; 9 nucleotides align to TRBD2. With V trimmed by 0 bases and J by 4 bases, 3 bases remained unmatched. Germline loops: CDR1 DFQATT, CDR2 SNEGSKA (reference sequence). The CDR3 spans 14 residues. The CDR3 sequence: CSARDRGRVETQYF. For the CDR3, the DNA is TGCAGTGCTAGAGATCGCGGGAGGGTAGAGACCCAGTACTTC.

This clonotype has only a few counts. This chain joins TRBV29-1 and TRBJ2-5, with TRBD2 matching 10 bases. Germline trimming cut 6 bases from V and 5 bases from J; bases unmatched to any gene: 15. The CDR3 is made up of 16 amino acids. Germline CDR1 SQVTM, CDR2 ANQGSEA. The CDR3 DNA follows: TGCAGCGTCGCCGGGGGTAGCGGGAGGTGGTTTGAGACCCAGTACTTC. Residues: CSVAGGSGRWFETQYF. Full variable domain (rest looked up from reference TRBV29-1 and TRBJ2-5): SAVISQKPSRDICQRGTSLTIQCQVDSQVTMMFWYRQQPGQSLTLIATANQGSEATYESGFVIDKFPISRPNLTFSTLTVSNMSPEDSSIYLCSVAGGSGRWFETQYFGPGTRLLVL.

At least ten counts were recorded for this clonotype. The V gene is TRBV15, the J gene TRBJ2-5, with unresolved D. The V gene lost 5 bases and the J gene lost 7 bases, with 11 bases spanning the gap. Germline assignment: CDR1 LNHNV and CDR2 YYDKDF (reference sequence). CDR3 length equals 12 residues. The CDR3 sequence: CATSAARGTQYF. CDR3 DNA sequence: TGTGCCACCAGCGCCGCACGCGGGACCCAGTACTTC.

The chain couples TRBV6-6 to TRBJ2-1; 8 bases are shared with TRBD1. J lost 14 bases, V lost 2 bases, and 5 bases had no gene match. Germline V CDR1 and CDR2: MNHNY, SVGAGI (reference sequence). The CDR3 runs to 12 residues. Here the CDR3 DNA reads TGTGCCAGCAGTTACCGACAGGGGATTGAGTTCTTC. This sequence encodes CASSYRQGIEFF.

This clonotype was seen repeatedly, ten times or more. CDR3 region: CASSQDHGNSYEQYF. The CDR3 nucleotides read TGCGCCAGCAGCCAAGATCATGGGAACTCCTACGAGCAGTACTTC. This chain links TRBV4-3 with TRBJ2-7; D unclear. The CDR3 extends over 15 amino acids. Trimming shortened V by 0 bases and J by 0 bases, and 9 bases separated the two germline ends. The germline CDR1 and CDR2 sequences are LGHNA and YSLEER.

This clonotype was seen at least ten times. This chain uses TRBV10-3 with TRBJ2-5; TRBD2 is a possible D gene (7 bases). The germline V gene has CDR1 ENHRY and CDR2 SYGVKD. Trimming pared 8 bases from V and 0 bases from J, leaving 19 bases between. The CDR3 is 16 residues long. The CDR3 region has the DNA TGTGCCATCGGGGCGGGCGCGGGGGCTAACCAAGAGACCCAGTACTTC. It translates to CAIGAGAGANQETQYF.

This clonotype turned up a few times. The chain couples TRBV5-1 to TRBJ2-3; TRBD2 agrees at 7 bases. This CDR3 region has 16 residues. The junction had 10 bases not matched to a gene; V was cut back by 3 bases and J by 3 bases. Per germline, CDR1 SGHRS and CDR2 YFSETQ. The chain's CDR3 is CASSWGGGSSTDTQYF. CDR3 nucleotide sequence: TGCGCCAGCAGCTGGGGGGGTGGTAGCTCAACAGATACGCAGTATTTT.

This rearrangement joins TRBV5-1 to TRBJ2-5; possible D gene TRBD2, 6 bases. This CDR3 comprises 16 residues. Germline CDR1 SGHRS, CDR2 YFSETQ. Between the trimmed V and J ends, which lost 3 bases and 2 bases, there was a span of 17 bases. The CDR3 loop reads CASSWGDRAEQETQYF. The DNA of the CDR3 is TGCGCCAGCAGCTGGGGGGATCGAGCGGAGCAAGAGACCCAGTACTTC. Full variable domain (missing parts from reference TRBV5-1 and TRBJ2-5): KAGVTQTPRYLIKTRGQQVTLSCSPISGHRSVSWYQQTPGQGLQFLFEYFSETQRNKGNFPGRFSGRQFSNSRSEMNVSTLELGDSALYLCASSWGDRAEQETQYFGPGTRLLVL.

In its sample, this clonotype was seen a few times. The chain recombines TRBV7-2 with TRBJ2-1, with D unclear. Germline values: CDR1 SGHTA, CDR2 FQGNSA. Trimming removed 5 bases at V and 4 bases at J, with 9 bases between. CDR3 size: 13 residues. The CDR3 spells CASSPMGYNEQFF. The CDR3 DNA is TGTGCCAGCAGCCCGATGGGGTACAATGAGCAGTTCTTC.

This clonotype was detected only a few times. The V and J genes are TRBV20-1 and TRBJ2-5, with 8 bases aligning to TRBD2. The V and J ends lost 3 bases and 5 bases, in that order; junction bases with no gene match: 11. This CDR3 comprises 15 residues. Per germline, CDR1 DFQATT and CDR2 SNEGSKA (reference sequence). For the CDR3, the DNA is TGCAGTGCTAGCCCCACAACGGGGGGGGTGGAGACCCAGTACTTC. Its translation is CSASPTTGGVETQYF.

This clonotype was recorded a few times. The J gene is TRBJ1-3, the V gene TRBV7-9; D unresolved. Looked up from germline, CDR1 is SEHNR and CDR2 is FQNEAQ (reference sequence). V was shortened by 2 bases and J by 4 bases, with 12 bases between the two germline ends. This CDR3 spans 15 amino acids. The CDR3 loop reads CASSLSGFGGNTIYF. The CDR3 bases are TGTGCCAGCAGCTTATCCGGGTTCGGAGGAAACACCATATATTTT.

This clonotype has more than one count but fewer than ten. V and J are TRBV21-1 and TRBJ2-2; the listed D gene, TRBD1, was not tested against the DNA. TRBV21-1 is a recognized pseudogene. The CDR3 has 17 residues. The CDR3: CASSKKGQAANTGELFF. For the CDR3, the DNA is TGTGCCAGCAGCAAGAAGGGACAGGCGGCGAACACCGGGGAGCTGTTTTTT.

This clonotype has only a few counts. This chain uses TRBV15 with TRBJ2-5, with D possibly called TRBD1 or TRBD2 (5 bases each). Germline-derived CDR1 and CDR2 are LNHNV and YYDKDF (reference sequence). Trimming shortened V by 3 bases and J by 2 bases, and 13 bases separated the two germline ends. There are 15 residues in the CDR3. DNA of the CDR3: TGTGCCACCAGCAGGGATGGGACCGGGCAAGAGACCCAGTACTTC. It encodes CATSRDGTGQETQYF.